A selection of T cell receptor beta chains follows, all from one sample in a study of T cell responses to AZD1222 COVID-19 vaccine. Assay used: immunoSEQ multiplex PCR; TCRdb lists only in-frame clones, some missing. The sample contains over 150,000 clones, 88% of which appear only once. Sequencing used peripheral blood, obtained 28 days after the second AZD1222 dose. The receptors originated from an adult who received the AZD1222 COVID-19 vaccine. CDR3s include the opening cysteine and the closing phenylalanine or tryptophan. Fields, in order: D gene, clone size, J gene, V gene, CDR3 protein, CDR3 DNA. The D gene is left open where the match is weak. Not all rows give a size; the values are once, few, many and, for expanded clones, a class.

d_call: -
clone_size: -
j_call: TRBJ1-5
v_call: TRBV19
cdr3_aa: CASKGRDRNQPQHF
cdr3_nt: TGTGCCAGTAAGGGGAGGGATCGAAATCAGCCCCAGCATTTT

d_call: -
clone_size: -
j_call: TRBJ1-1
v_call: TRBV7-2
cdr3_aa: CASSSRQAASTEAFF
cdr3_nt: TGTGCCAGCAGCTCCCGACAGGCGGCCTCCACTGAAGCTTTCTTT

d_call: -
clone_size: -
j_call: TRBJ2-3
v_call: TRBV11-3
cdr3_aa: CASSLAGADTQYF
cdr3_nt: TGTGCCAGCAGCTTGGCCGGGGCAGATACGCAGTATTTT

d_call: -
clone_size: -
j_call: TRBJ1-1
v_call: TRBV4-3
cdr3_aa: CASSQDRGRGTPNTEAFF
cdr3_nt: TGCGCCAGCAGCCAAGACCGTGGGCGCGGGACACCGAACACTGAAGCTTTCTTT

d_call: TRBD2
clone_size: -
j_call: TRBJ2-7
v_call: TRBV9
cdr3_aa: CASSPRDYSTYEQYF
cdr3_nt: TGTGCCAGCAGCCCGCGGGACTACTCGACCTACGAGCAGTACTTC

d_call: -
clone_size: -
j_call: TRBJ2-7
v_call: TRBV6-6
cdr3_aa: CASSPSRGLGEAPYEQYF
cdr3_nt: TGTGCCAGCAGTCCTTCACGAGGCCTGGGGGAGGCTCCATACGAGCAGTACTTC

d_call: -
clone_size: -
j_call: TRBJ1-2
v_call: TRBV19
cdr3_aa: CASSIGVSEGGYTF
cdr3_nt: TGTGCCAGTAGTATTGGTGTCTCGGAGGGTGGCTACACCTTC

d_call: -
clone_size: -
j_call: TRBJ1-2
v_call: TRBV10-3
cdr3_aa: CAIRGDTVNYGYTF
cdr3_nt: TGTGCCATCAGGGGGGACACTGTGAACTATGGCTACACCTTC

d_call: TRBD1
clone_size: -
j_call: TRBJ1-5
v_call: TRBV20-1
cdr3_aa: CSASGSDRRDNQPQHF
cdr3_nt: TGCAGTGCTAGTGGTTCGGACAGGCGGGACAATCAGCCCCAGCATTTT

d_call: -
clone_size: -
j_call: TRBJ1-6
v_call: TRBV7-9
cdr3_aa: CASTSLPAGYNSPLHF
cdr3_nt: TGTGCCAGCACCTCACTTCCAGCAGGATATAATTCACCCCTCCACTTT

d_call: -
clone_size: few
j_call: TRBJ1-5
v_call: TRBV25-1
cdr3_aa: CASSGTVGQGSNQPQHF
cdr3_nt: TGTGCCAGCAGTGGCACAGTCGGGCAAGGCTCCAATCAGCCCCAGCATTTT

d_call: -
clone_size: once
j_call: TRBJ1-6
v_call: TRBV19
cdr3_aa: CASKSGAISPLHF
cdr3_nt: TGTGCCAGTAAGTCAGGGGCAATATCACCCCTCCACTTT

d_call: -
clone_size: -
j_call: TRBJ2-5
v_call: TRBV15
cdr3_aa: CATSRDQETQYF
cdr3_nt: TGTGCCACCAGCAGAGATCAAGAGACCCAGTACTTC

d_call: TRBD1
clone_size: -
j_call: TRBJ1-2
v_call: TRBV12-3/TRBV12-4
cdr3_aa: CASSWDRSNGYTF
cdr3_nt: TGTGCCAGCAGTTGGGACAGAAGTAATGGCTACACCTTC

d_call: -
clone_size: -
j_call: TRBJ1-2
v_call: TRBV9
cdr3_aa: CASSVGRQGGGYTF
cdr3_nt: TGTGCCAGCAGCGTCGGGCGGCAGGGCGGTGGCTACACCTTC

d_call: -
clone_size: -
j_call: TRBJ2-3
v_call: TRBV10-2
cdr3_aa: CASSELEVTDTQYF
cdr3_nt: TGCGCCAGCAGTGAGCTCGAGGTCACAGATACGCAGTATTTT

d_call: TRBD1
clone_size: -
j_call: TRBJ1-5
v_call: TRBV27
cdr3_aa: CASSPGQGAYSNQPQHF
cdr3_nt: TGTGCCAGCAGTCCGGGACAGGGGGCCTATAGCAATCAGCCCCAGCATTTT

d_call: TRBD2
clone_size: once
j_call: TRBJ2-6
v_call: TRBV7-8
cdr3_aa: CASSLRAGTGANVLTF
cdr3_nt: TGTGCCAGCAGCCTCCGAGCGGGAACCGGGGCCAACGTCCTGACTTTC

d_call: -
clone_size: -
j_call: TRBJ2-7
v_call: TRBV13
cdr3_aa: CASSFHLSAASYEQYF
cdr3_nt: TGTGCCAGCAGCTTTCACCTGTCAGCGGCTTCCTACGAGCAGTACTTC

d_call: TRBD1
clone_size: -
j_call: TRBJ2-5
v_call: TRBV7-8
cdr3_aa: CASIQDRVVFETQYF
cdr3_nt: TGTGCCAGCATCCAGGACAGGGTGGTTTTTGAGACCCAGTACTTC

d_call: -
clone_size: -
j_call: TRBJ2-1
v_call: TRBV9
cdr3_aa: CASSVEGTSKNEQFF
cdr3_nt: TGTGCCAGCAGCGTTGAAGGGACGTCGAAGAATGAGCAGTTCTTC

d_call: -
clone_size: -
j_call: TRBJ2-3
v_call: TRBV3-1/TRBV3-2
cdr3_aa: CASSQWGSLSTDTQYF
cdr3_nt: TGTGCCAGCAGCCAATGGGGTAGCCTTAGCACAGATACGCAGTATTTT

d_call: -
clone_size: -
j_call: TRBJ1-6
v_call: TRBV6-5
cdr3_aa: CASSPGGLRNSPLHF
cdr3_nt: TGTGCCAGCAGCCCCGGGGGATTACGGAATTCACCCCTCCACTTT

d_call: -
clone_size: -
j_call: TRBJ1-2
v_call: TRBV6-5
cdr3_aa: CASGVGEGYTF
cdr3_nt: TGTGCCAGTGGGGTTGGGGAGGGCTACACCTTC

d_call: -
clone_size: -
j_call: TRBJ1-1
v_call: TRBV12-3/TRBV12-4
cdr3_aa: CASSLVGFGEAFF
cdr3_nt: TGTGCCAGCAGTCTTGTAGGGTTTGGCGAAGCTTTCTTT

d_call: -
clone_size: -
j_call: TRBJ1-1
v_call: TRBV5-1
cdr3_aa: CASSLRVAMNTEAFF
cdr3_nt: TGCGCCAGCAGCTTGCGGGTAGCTATGAACACTGAAGCTTTCTTT

d_call: -
clone_size: -
j_call: TRBJ2-7
v_call: TRBV6-5
cdr3_aa: CASSYTGWESGEQYF
cdr3_nt: TGTGCCAGCAGTTACACCGGGTGGGAATCGGGCGAGCAGTACTTC